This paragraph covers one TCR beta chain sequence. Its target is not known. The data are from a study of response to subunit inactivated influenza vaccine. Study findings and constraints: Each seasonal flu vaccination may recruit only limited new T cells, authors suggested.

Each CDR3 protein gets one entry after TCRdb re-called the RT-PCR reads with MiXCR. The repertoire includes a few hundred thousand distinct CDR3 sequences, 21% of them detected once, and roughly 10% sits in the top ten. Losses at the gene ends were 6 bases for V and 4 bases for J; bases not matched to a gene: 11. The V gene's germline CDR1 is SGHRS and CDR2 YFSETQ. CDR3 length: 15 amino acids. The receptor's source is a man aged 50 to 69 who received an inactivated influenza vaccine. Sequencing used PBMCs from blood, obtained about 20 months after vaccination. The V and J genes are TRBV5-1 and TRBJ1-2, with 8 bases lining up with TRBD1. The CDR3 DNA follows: TGCGCCAGCACCGCAACAGGGGGGAATTTCTATGGCTACACCTTC. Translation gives CASTATGGNFYGYTF. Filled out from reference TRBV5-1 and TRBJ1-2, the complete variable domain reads KAGVTQTPRYLIKTRGQQVTLSCSPISGHRSVSWYQQTPGQGLQFLFEYFSETQRNKGNFPGRFSGRQFSNSRSEMNVSTLELGDSALYLCASTATGGNFYGYTFGSGTRLTVV.